This is a list of T cell receptor beta chains from one sample in a study of response to subunit inactivated influenza vaccine. MiXCR, applied by TCRdb to the RT-PCR reads, yields one record per CDR3 protein. In the table there are 400,000 to 550,000 distinct CDR3 sequences, around 25% of which are singletons. The sample was CD4+ T cells sorted from PBMCs, taken roughly 5 days after vaccination. The origin of the receptors is a man aged 50 to 60 who received an inactivated influenza vaccine. Each CDR3 is given with its conserved first and last residue. The order of the fields is D gene, J gene, clone size, V gene, CDR3 DNA, CDR3 protein. D genes are given only for firm matches. Clone size is shown for a subset of rows, as once, few, many or a class of expanded clone.

>NA|TRBJ2-3|few|TRBV7-8
TGTGCCAGCAGCTTATCGAGACAGTTAACCACAGATACGCAGTATTTT
CASSLSRQLTTDTQYF
>NA|TRBJ2-7|NA|TRBV21-1
TGTGCCAGCAGCAAGCGCCCCCGAGGAGGTCCTCCCTCCTACGAGCAGTACTTC
CASSKRPRGGPPSYEQYF
>TRBD1|TRBJ1-1|NA|TRBV28
TGTGCCAGCAGTTCCTACGGGACAGGGGACGGCGGAGCTTTCTTT
CASSSYGTGDGGAFF
>NA|TRBJ1-6|many|TRBV5-1
TGCGCCAGCAGCTTGGGATCTAATTCACCCCTCCACTTT
CASSLGSNSPLHF
>NA|TRBJ2-7|few|TRBV6-5
TGTGCCAGCAGTTACACCTCGGGGACCCAGATCAACGAGCAGTACTTC
CASSYTSGTQINEQYF
>TRBD2|TRBJ2-1|NA|TRBV7-2
TGTGCCAGCAGCCAGGCCAGCGGGGGGGCTCGTGAGCAGTTCTTC
CASSQASGGAREQFF
>NA|TRBJ2-3|NA|TRBV12-3/TRBV12-4
TGTGCCAGCAGTTTAGTAGCGGAAGGAAGGGTAGATACGCAGTATTTT
CASSLVAEGRVDTQYF
>TRBD2|TRBJ2-3|few|TRBV24-1
TGTGCCACCAGTCGCGGGAGGATGCGCACAGATACGCAGTATTTT
CATSRGRMRTDTQYF
>TRBD2|TRBJ2-2|few|TRBV12-3/TRBV12-4
TGTGCCAGCAGTTTATTTCTACTAGCGGACACCGGGGAGCTGTTTTTT
CASSLFLLADTGELFF
>TRBD2|TRBJ2-7|NA|TRBV2
TGTGCCAGCAGGTGGACTAGCGGAGGATACGAGCAGTACTTC
CASRWTSGGYEQYF
>TRBD1|TRBJ1-1|few|TRBV12-3/TRBV12-4
TGTGCCAGCAGTTTCGACAGGGTGACGAACACTGAAGCTTTCTTT
CASSFDRVTNTEAFF
>NA|TRBJ2-6|few|TRBV20-1
TGCAGTGCTAGGTTAGGTAGGGCCAACGTCCTGACTTTC
CSARLGRANVLTF
>TRBD1|TRBJ1-4|NA|TRBV5-1
TGCGCCAGCAGTACGACAGGGAGGTTAACTAATGAAAAACTGTTTTTT
CASSTTGRLTNEKLFF
>NA|TRBJ2-6|few|TRBV20-1
TGCAGTGCTAGAGATTGGGGGGCCCCTGGGGCCAACGTCCTGACTTTC
CSARDWGAPGANVLTF
>NA|TRBJ2-1|few|TRBV6-2/TRBV6-3
TGTGCCAGCAGTTATTTGGAAAGAGGCAATGAGCAGTTCTTC
CASSYLERGNEQFF
>TRBD2|TRBJ2-1|few|TRBV4-2
TGTGCCAGCAGCCAAGAGGGGGTTGAGCGGGGGGCTTACAATGAGCAGTTCTTC
CASSQEGVERGAYNEQFF
>TRBD1|TRBJ1-5|few|TRBV15
TGTGCCACCAGCAGCCATGTAGGGACGGGACAGGGAGGCAATCAGCCCCAGCATTTT
CATSSHVGTGQGGNQPQHF
>NA|TRBJ2-7|few|TRBV5-1
TGCGCCAGCAGCTGGGAGTTGGGACCAACCCTGTACTTC
CASSWELGPTLYF
>TRBD1|TRBJ2-5|many|TRBV5-1
TGCGCCAGCAGCTTACAGGGGGGAGAGACCCAGTACTTC
CASSLQGGETQYF
>NA|TRBJ1-1|few|TRBV11-2
TGTGCCAGCAGCTTAGGGCCGATGAACACTGAAGCTTTCTTT
CASSLGPMNTEAFF
>NA|TRBJ2-7|NA|TRBV20-1
TGCAGTGCTAGTGTGGACTACGAGCAGTACTTC
CSASVDYEQYF
>TRBD2|TRBJ2-1|many|TRBV12-3/TRBV12-4
TGTGCCAGCAGTCACCCCGGACTAGCGGGGGCCTCAAGCTCCTACAATGAGCAGTTCTTC
CASSHPGLAGASSSYNEQFF
>TRBD2|TRBJ2-7|many|TRBV29-1
TGCAGCGCTCGGGGACTGGGAGGGAACGAGCAGTACTTC
CSARGLGGNEQYF
>NA|TRBJ2-7|NA|TRBV4-1
TGCGCCAGCAGCCAGGGCCAACTAGGGAGAGGGATTACCTACGAGCAGTACTTC
CASSQGQLGRGITYEQYF
>NA|TRBJ1-6|few|TRBV11-2
TGTGCCAGCGACAGGAGCTCCTATAATTCACCCCTCCACTTT
CASDRSSYNSPLHF
>NA|TRBJ2-1|NA|TRBV7-2
TGTGCCAGCAGCCTCCAAGGACGGGTCAATGAGCAGTTCTTC
CASSLQGRVNEQFF
>NA|TRBJ2-2|NA|TRBV7-6
TGTGCCAGCAGATTTGGAACGAACACCGGGGAGCTGTTTTTT
CASRFGTNTGELFF
>NA|TRBJ2-6|few|TRBV6-1
TGTGCCACCCCTGGGACGTACTCTGGGGCCAACGTCCTGACTTTC
CATPGTYSGANVLTF
>TRBD1|TRBJ2-7|few|TRBV5-1
TGCGCCAGCAGATTGGGCGGAGGACAGGGGTACGAGCAGTACTTC
CASRLGGGQGYEQYF
>NA|TRBJ1-2|few|TRBV5-6
TGTGCCAGCAGCCCCGCGGGGGGAAGCTATGGCTACACCTTC
CASSPAGGSYGYTF
>NA|TRBJ1-2|few|TRBV27
TGTGCCAGCAGTTTGTCCCCAGTCTATGGCTACACCTTC
CASSLSPVYGYTF
>NA|TRBJ1-5|NA|TRBV15
TGTGCCACCAGCCCCGTGGGTAATCAGCCCCAGCATTTT
CATSPVGNQPQHF
>TRBD2|TRBJ2-3|few|TRBV12-3/TRBV12-4
TGTGCCAGCAGTCGGACTAGCGGGGGGTGGACAGATACGCAGTATTTT
CASSRTSGGWTDTQYF
>NA|TRBJ2-2|NA|TRBV7-2
TGTGCCAGCAGCTTACAGGGACTTTCCACCGGGGAGCTGTTTTTT
CASSLQGLSTGELFF
>TRBD1|TRBJ2-3|NA|TRBV11-2
TGTGCCAGCAGCCACCGATACGACCGGGGACAGGGGGCAGATACGCAGTATTTT
CASSHRYDRGQGADTQYF
>NA|TRBJ2-1|NA|TRBV20-1
TGCAGTGCTGGAGATCCCAGCGGTCGGGGGTACAATGAGCAGTTCTTC
CSAGDPSGRGYNEQFF
>NA|TRBJ2-5|NA|TRBV20-1
TGCAGTGCTAGAGATCTGAGACGGACCCAAGAGACCCAGTACTTC
CSARDLRRTQETQYF
>NA|TRBJ1-5|NA|TRBV6-1
TGTGCCAGCAGTGGCCGAGGACCGGGAATAAATCAGCCCCAGCATTTT
CASSGRGPGINQPQHF
>NA|TRBJ2-2|NA|TRBV19
TGTGCCAGTAGTAAACTCCAGGATTACACCGGGGAGCTGTTTTTT
CASSKLQDYTGELFF
>NA|TRBJ1-2|few|TRBV7-2
TGTGCCAGCAGCCCGGGATTTGCGGTCCCGGGGCTCGGCTACACCTTC
CASSPGFAVPGLGYTF
>NA|TRBJ2-2|few|TRBV9
TGTGCCAGCAGCCCCTCGGGGACCGGGGAGCTGTTTTTT
CASSPSGTGELFF
>TRBD1|TRBJ2-2|few|TRBV16
TGTGCCAGCAGCCAAACCGGACAGGGCACCGGGGAGCTGTTTTTT
CASSQTGQGTGELFF
>NA|TRBJ1-6|few|TRBV11-2
TGTGCCAGCAGCTTAGGTCGGGAGATCGGCTCACCCCTCCACTTT
CASSLGREIGSPLHF
>NA|TRBJ2-6|NA|TRBV6-1
TGTGCCAGCAGTGAAGCGGGCACCTACTCTGGGGCCAACGTCCTGACTTTC
CASSEAGTYSGANVLTF
>TRBD1|TRBJ1-3|NA|TRBV28
TGTGCCAGCAGGCCGGCCGGGACAGTAGGAAACACCATATATTTT
CASRPAGTVGNTIYF